What follows are 7 T cell receptor beta chains derived from one specimen sequenced in a study of blood T cell repertoires in COVID-19. The data were produced by immunoSEQ multiplex PCR, yet TCRdb's version contains in-frame clones alone and is incomplete. The sample contains approximately 36,000 clones, around four fifths of which appear only once. The sequencing sample was made of peripheral blood. The receptors were sampled from a human donor in a cohort sampled during active or convalescent COVID-19. The donor label of this sample is uncertain.

V gene TRBV30 combines with J gene TRBJ2-1, with D perhaps matching TRBD2 (6 bases). V lost 1 base to trimming and J lost 5 bases, with 9 bases between them. CDR1 is GTSNPN, CDR2 SVGIG, per germline (reference sequence). The CDR3 totals 13 residues. CDR3 in DNA: TGTGCCTGGAGTGATCGACTAGACAATGAGCAGTTCTTC. Translated, it gives CAWSDRLDNEQFF.

A single count supports this clone. The gene calls are TRBV11-3 and TRBJ2-2; D gene uncertain. V was shortened by 1 base and J by 7 bases, with 10 bases between the two germline ends. This CDR3 is built from 14 residues. Germline V gene lookup returns CDR1 SGHNT and CDR2 YENEEA. The CDR3 DNA sequence: TGTGCCAGCAGCTTAGTGCAGACGGGCGGGGAGCTGTTTTTT. This gives the protein CASSLVQTGGELFF.

This clone was seen a few times. The chain has TRBV7-3 and TRBJ1-1; a possible D gene is TRBD1 (5 bases). The V gene lost 5 bases and the J gene lost 10 bases, with 20 bases spanning the gap. The germline V gene encodes CDR1 SGHTA and CDR2 FQGTGA. The CDR3 has 14 amino acids. The CDR3 here is CASSPTGPQGGAFF. The CDR3 nucleotides are TGTGCCAGCAGCCCCACGGGTCCCCAGGGAGGAGCTTTCTTT.

The chain carries TRBV11-2 and TRBJ2-7, with a weak D call TRBD2 (5 bases). The CDR3 runs to 15 residues. Looked up from germline, CDR1 is SGHAT and CDR2 is FQNNGV. Trimming removed 4 bases from V and 7 bases from J, with 20 bases in between. The CDR3 here is CASSSHLLGAEEQYF. CDR3 bases: TGTGCCAGCAGCTCGCATCTACTAGGCGCGGAGGAGCAGTACTTC.

This clone occurred once. The V and J genes are TRBV19 and TRBJ2-7, with 13 bases identical to TRBD2. Looked up from germline, CDR1 is LNHDA and CDR2 is SQIVND (reference sequence). V lost 3 bases to trimming and J lost 3 bases; unmatched junction nucleotides: 11. The CDR3 sequence is 18 residues long. The CDR3 sequence: CASSMVRKGLAGNYEQYF. The CDR3 nucleotides read TGTGCCAGTAGTATGGTCCGAAAGGGACTAGCGGGAAACTACGAGCAGTACTTC.

This sequence joins TRBV19 and TRBJ2-5, with 8 bases fitting TRBD2. This CDR3 is 13 amino acids long. Trimming at V came to 6 bases and at J to 4 bases, leaving 4 bases not matched to a gene. Germline CDR1 is LNHDA and CDR2 is SQIVND (reference sequence). The CDR3 spells CASRELAGETQYF. The DNA of the CDR3 is TGTGCCAGTAGGGAGCTAGCGGGAGAGACCCAGTACTTC.

V is TRBV4-1 and J is TRBJ1-3; D is possibly TRBD1 (5 bases). Germline-derived CDR1 and CDR2 are MGHRA and YSYEKL. The CDR3 has 15 amino acids. Trimming removed 0 bases from V and 7 bases from J, with 13 bases in between. DNA of the CDR3: TGCGCCAGCAGCCAAGAGGGGGGGTCGAGTAACACCATATATTTT. It yields the protein CASSQEGGSSNTIYF.